These 19 T cell receptor beta chains originate from one sample sequenced in a study of T-cell memory formation after mild COVID-19. Each CDR3 protein gets one entry after TCRdb re-called the 5' RACE reads with MiXCR. Seen here are 350,000 to 450,000 distinct CDR3 sequences, 15% to 25% observed once, and the top ten hold 7.5% to 9.5%. Sequencing was performed on PBMCs or a T cell subset sorted from them (not recorded which). Receptor source: an adult woman who had mild COVID-19 (a few samples of this study predate the infection). Cell type and time point are not known.

The CDR3 reads CASSDLTYEQYF. DNA of the CDR3: TGTGCCAGTTCGGACCTGACCTACGAGCAGTACTTC. This rearrangement joins TRBV7-6 to TRBJ2-7, with D uncertain. This CDR3 is built from 12 residues. Trimming took off 9 bases at V and 2 bases at J, with 11 bases between the two ends. Germline V gene lookup returns CDR1 SGHVS and CDR2 FNYEAQ.

The V and J genes are TRBV13 and TRBJ2-4, with 8 bases matching TRBD2. Unmatched junction bases numbered 12, after V lost 4 bases and J lost 7 bases. Germline V CDR1 and CDR2: PRHDT, FYEKMQ (reference sequence). This CDR3 has 16 amino acids. In DNA form, the CDR3 reads TGTGCCAGCAGCTCCCCCAGGGTAGCGGGGAGGAACATTCAGTACTTC. Residues: CASSSPRVAGRNIQYF.

The chain links TRBV27 to TRBJ2-7; TRBD1 matches at 11 bases. The CDR3 spans 14 residues. V shed 4 bases, J shed 6 bases, and the junction held 5 bases outside the gene matches. Germline CDR1 and CDR2: MNHEY and SMNVEV (reference sequence). CDR3 loop: CASSSGQGAIEQYF. The CDR3 DNA reads TGTGCCAGCAGTTCAGGACAGGGGGCTATCGAGCAGTACTTC.

This chain joins TRBV27 and TRBJ2-7; maybe TRBD2 (7 bases). This CDR3 has 13 residues. Germline V gene lookup returns CDR1 MNHEY and CDR2 SMNVEV (reference sequence). The V gene lost 6 bases and the J gene lost 5 bases, with 14 bases spanning the gap. The CDR3 loop is CASREGGLNEQYF. DNA of the CDR3: TGTGCCAGCAGAGAGGGGGGGCTAAACGAGCAGTACTTC.

The V gene is TRBV5-8, the J gene TRBJ2-3; tentative D call: TRBD2 (5 bases). The CDR3 totals 13 residues. Between the trimmed V and J ends, which lost 0 bases and 8 bases, there was a span of 10 bases. CDR1 is SGHTS, CDR2 YDEGEE, per germline. CDR3 DNA sequence: TGTGCCAGCAGCTTGGTCGGGGTTGGTACGCAGTATTTT. It yields the protein CASSLVGVGTQYF.

The J gene is TRBJ1-4, the V gene TRBV20-1, with 9 bases aligning to TRBD1. V lost 0 bases to trimming and J lost 7 bases; unmatched junction nucleotides: 15. The CDR3 is 18 residues long. In germline, CDR1 is DFQATT, CDR2 SNEGSKA (reference sequence). The DNA of the CDR3 is TGCAGTGCTAGAGATTGGATTTGGGTCCGGACAGGGGCTGAAAAACTGTTTTTT. Translating gives CSARDWIWVRTGAEKLFF.

In its sample, this clonotype was seen a few times. CDR3: CASSLQTGYSNQPQHF. The DNA for the CDR3 is TGTGCCAGCAGCTTGCAAACAGGTTATAGCAATCAGCCCCAGCATTTT. The chain couples TRBV7-8 to TRBJ1-5; maybe TRBD1 (5 bases). CDR3 length equals 16 residues. Trimming cost V 3 bases and J 0 bases, with 12 bases left between them. Per germline, CDR1 SGHVS and CDR2 FQNEAQ. Using reference TRBV7-8 and TRBJ1-5 for the parts outside the CDR3, the full variable domain is GAGVSQSPRYKVAKRGQDVALRCDPISGHVSLFWYQQALGQGPEFLTYFQNEAQLDKSGLPSDRFFAERPEGSVSTLKIQRTQQEDSAVYLCASSLQTGYSNQPQHFGDGTRLSIL.

The chain has TRBV7-2 and TRBJ2-7, with D maybe TRBD2 (6 bases). CDR1 is SGHTA, CDR2 FQGNSA, per germline. The length of the CDR3 is 15 residues. The V end lost 5 bases, the J end lost 1 base, and 15 bases lay between the germline ends. The CDR3 DNA follows: TGTGCCAGCAGCGAGGACGGGACTCGATCCTACGAGCAGTACTTC. Protein sequence: CASSEDGTRSYEQYF.

This clonotype occurred a few times. V gene TRBV29-1 combines with J gene TRBJ1-2; a weak D match, TRBD1 (6 bases). V lost 6 bases, J lost 1 base, and 18 bases lay in between. The CDR3 has 15 residues. The V gene's germline CDR1 is SQVTM and CDR2 ANQGSEA. CDR3: CSVDFPEGGNYGYTF. The CDR3 DNA reads TGCAGCGTCGATTTTCCAGAAGGGGGTAACTATGGCTACACCTTC.

This clonotype has a handful of counts. The chain is built from TRBV7-9 and TRBJ2-1; the match to TRBD2 covers 11 bases. CDR1 and CDR2 (germline): SEHNR, FQNEAQ (reference sequence). The V and J ends lost 9 bases and 0 bases, in that order; junction bases with no gene match: 4. This CDR3 is 15 amino acids long. CDR3 residues: CASVAGGTSYNEQFF. In nucleotides, the CDR3 is TGTGCCAGTGTAGCGGGGGGGACCTCCTACAATGAGCAGTTCTTC.

This clonotype showed up just a few times. The rearrangement links TRBV9 to TRBJ2-3; 10 nucleotides match TRBD2. In germline, CDR1 is SGDLS, CDR2 YYNGEE. J was trimmed by 5 bases and V by 4 bases; bases with no gene match: 7. CDR3 length equals 15 residues. CDR3 in DNA: TGTGCCAGCAGCCGGACTAGCGGACACGTAGATACGCAGTATTTT. Translated, it gives CASSRTSGHVDTQYF.

The V gene is TRBV2, the J gene TRBJ2-1; 8 nucleotides align to TRBD2. The germline gives CDR1 SNHLY, CDR2 FYNNEI. The CDR3 runs to 12 residues. After removal of 10 bases from V and 9 bases from J, the junction contained 8 bases not matched to a gene. In DNA, the CDR3 is TGTGCCACCTACCGGGGGGGTAGTGAGCAGTTCTTC. This codes for CATYRGGSEQFF.

The J gene is TRBJ1-5, the V gene TRBV3-1; D is unresolved. The CDR3 has 17 amino acids. Trimming cost V 4 bases and J 0 bases, with 16 bases left between them. Germline V gives CDR1 LGHDT, CDR2 YNNKEL (reference sequence). The CDR3 region is CASSPSRPEYSNQPQHF. The CDR3, as DNA: TGTGCCAGCAGCCCCTCACGACCGGAATATAGCAATCAGCCCCAGCATTTT.

The V gene is TRBV20-1, the J gene TRBJ2-7; 9 bases are a match to TRBD2. Germline V gives CDR1 DFQATT, CDR2 SNEGSKA (reference sequence). V gave up 6 bases and J gave up 4 bases; unmatched junction bases: 13. The CDR3 loop spans 15 amino acids. The CDR3 spells CSAEDLVAGGYEQYF. DNA of the CDR3: TGCAGTGCAGAAGATCTGGTTGCGGGAGGGTACGAGCAGTACTTC.

The J gene is TRBJ2-2, the V gene TRBV5-5; D is uncertain. Trimming shortened V by 5 bases and J by 0 bases, and 14 bases separated the two germline ends. This CDR3 region has 16 residues. Germline V gene sequence: CDR1 SGHKS, CDR2 YYEKEE (reference sequence). The CDR3 here is CASSHGGNANTGELFF. The CDR3, as DNA: TGTGCCAGCAGTCATGGCGGCAACGCGAACACCGGGGAGCTGTTTTTT.

The V gene is TRBV7-9, the J gene TRBJ2-7; a possible D gene is TRBD2 (6 bases). The germline V gene has CDR1 SEHNR and CDR2 FQNEAQ (reference sequence). The CDR3 sequence is 17 residues long. V lost 3 bases, J lost 5 bases, and 23 bases lay in between. CDR3 residues: CASSLASGPGLLDEQYF. The CDR3 DNA reads as TGTGCCAGCAGCTTGGCGAGCGGGCCGGGTTTACTCGACGAGCAGTACTTC.

This chain connects TRBV25-1 to TRBJ2-2, with 7 bases identical to TRBD2. The CDR3 extends over 14 amino acids. Germline V CDR1 and CDR2: MGHDK, SYGVNS. The trim removed 6 bases at V and 6 bases at J, leaving 7 bases unmatched. Here the CDR3 DNA reads TGTGCCAGCAGCCTTGGCGGGGGAGCCGGGGAGCTGTTTTTT. Its translation: CASSLGGGAGELFF.

This clonotype was seen only a few times. In DNA form, the CDR3 reads TGTGCCAGCTCACCTCTAGGAGGTTTGAACACTGAAGCTTTCTTT. Its protein product is CASSPLGGLNTEAFF. The chain carries TRBV18 and TRBJ1-1; D gene ambiguous. Looked up from germline, CDR1 is KGHSH and CDR2 is LQKENI. V lost 3 bases and J 0 bases, leaving 11 bases between the germline ends. The CDR3 is made up of 15 amino acids.

The chain couples TRBV5-4 to TRBJ2-2; no reliable D call. V lost 0 bases and J 4 bases, leaving 7 bases between the germline ends. There are 14 residues in the CDR3. CDR1 is SGHNT and CDR2 is YYREEE in the germline V gene (reference sequence). Here the CDR3 reads CASSLEGLTGELFF. CDR3 coding DNA: TGTGCCAGCAGCTTGGAGGGCCTCACCGGGGAGCTGTTTTTT.